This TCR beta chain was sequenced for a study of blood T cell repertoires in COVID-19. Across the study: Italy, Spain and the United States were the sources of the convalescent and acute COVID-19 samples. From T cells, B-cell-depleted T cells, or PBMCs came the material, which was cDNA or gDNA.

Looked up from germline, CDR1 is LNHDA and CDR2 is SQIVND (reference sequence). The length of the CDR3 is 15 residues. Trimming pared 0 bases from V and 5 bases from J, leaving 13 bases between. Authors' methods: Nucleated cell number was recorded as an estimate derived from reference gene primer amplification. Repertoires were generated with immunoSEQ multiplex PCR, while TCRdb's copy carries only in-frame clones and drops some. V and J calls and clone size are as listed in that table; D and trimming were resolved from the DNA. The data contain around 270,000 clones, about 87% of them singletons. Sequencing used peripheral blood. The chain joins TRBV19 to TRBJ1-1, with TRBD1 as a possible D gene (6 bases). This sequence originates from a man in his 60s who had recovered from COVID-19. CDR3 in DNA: TGTGCCAGTAGTATAGATCAGAGGGGGGGGACTGAAGCTTTCTTT. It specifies CASSIDQRGGTEAFF.